These 10 T cell receptor beta chains were all obtained from the same sample, sequenced in a study of T cell responses to AZD1222 COVID-19 vaccine. TCRdb's copy holds only in-frame clones and misses some; the assay was immunoSEQ multiplex PCR. The top ten hold roughly 2.9% of the sample, which has approximately 92,000 clones, 70% to 90% seen once. Sequenced here: peripheral blood, sampled on day 0 of AZD1222 vaccination. These receptors were collected from an adult in good health.

The J gene is TRBJ2-7, the V gene TRBV5-6; D tentatively reads TRBD1 or TRBD2 (5 bases each). CDR3 length: 14 residues. Germline V gene lookup returns CDR1 SGHDT and CDR2 YYEEEE. Trimming stripped 3 bases from V and 5 bases from J, with 15 bases between. The CDR3 loop is CASSWGSGAHEQYV. In DNA, the CDR3 is TGTGCCAGCAGCTGGGGGAGTGGGGCCCACGAGCAGTACGTC.

The genes are TRBV2 and TRBJ2-1; 13 nucleotides agree with TRBD2. The J segment lost 13 bases and the V segment lost 4 bases, leaving 4 bases of the junction unmatched. The CDR3 length is 13 residues. CDR1 is SNHLY, CDR2 FYNNEI, per germline. The DNA for the CDR3 is TGTGCCAGCAGTGGGACTAGCGGGGGCACCCAGTTCTTC. Protein: CASSGTSGGTQFF.

The chain employs TRBV10-3 and TRBJ2-1, with 7 nucleotides matching TRBD2. V was clipped by 2 bases and J by 5 bases; unmatched bases: 6. Germline loops: CDR1 ENHRY, CDR2 SYGVKD. The CDR3 loop spans 15 amino acids. The CDR3 here is CAISEGNGGDNEQFF. The CDR3 bases are TGTGCCATCAGTGAGGGAAATGGGGGGGACAATGAGCAGTTCTTC.

This chain links TRBV28 with TRBJ1-1; tentative D call: TRBD1 (6 bases). V gave up 2 bases and J gave up 4 bases, with 14 bases separating them. In germline, CDR1 is MDHEN, CDR2 SYDVKM. The length of the CDR3 is 15 residues. The CDR3 coding sequence is TGTGCCAGCAGTTTAGTGAATGGGGGGCGCACTGAAGCTTTCTTT. This gives the protein CASSLVNGGRTEAFF.

This clone was observed a single time. This chain links TRBV28 with TRBJ1-4, with 9 bases lining up with TRBD1. V lost 8 bases, J lost 8 bases, and 9 bases stayed unmatched. The CDR3 runs to 14 residues. The V gene's germline CDR1 is MDHEN and CDR2 SYDVKM. The CDR3 DNA follows: TGTGCCAGCGGACAGGGGAGGGTCGGAGAAAAACTGTTTTTT. This codes for CASGQGRVGEKLFF.

This chain joins TRBV4-3 and TRBJ1-1; 8 nucleotides align to TRBD1. The CDR3 has 13 amino acids. Germline CDR1 LGHNA, CDR2 YSLEER. With V trimmed by 8 bases and J by 5 bases, 7 bases remained unmatched. CDR3 sequence: CASGTRGRTEAFF. DNA for the CDR3: TGCGCCAGCGGGACCAGGGGGCGGACTGAAGCTTTCTTT.

The sample holds one count of this clone. The J gene is TRBJ1-6, the V gene TRBV21-1; the D call TRBD1 from the table was never checked on the DNA. TRBV21-1 is a pseudogene locus. The CDR3 has 14 residues. The CDR3 region has the DNA TGTGCCAGCAACCGGAACAGGGTTGGATCACCCCTCCACTTT. Amino acid sequence: CASNRNRVGSPLHF.

The chain has TRBV19 and TRBJ1-5; TRBD1 might be the D (5 bases). With 8 bases removed from V and 5 bases from J, the gap between germline ends came to 19 bases. In germline, CDR1 is LNHDA, CDR2 SQIVND (reference sequence). The length of the CDR3 is 15 residues. The CDR3 DNA sequence: TGTGCCAGTTGGTCCGGGGCAGGGAGAGATCAGCCCCAGCATTTT. Translation gives CASWSGAGRDQPQHF.

The CDR3 nucleotides read TGTGCCACCAGTGGCTGGAGCACCGGGGAGCTGTTTTTT. Translation: CATSGWSTGELFF. V and J are TRBV24-1 and TRBJ2-2; unclear D gene. V lost 5 bases, J lost 4 bases, and 7 bases lay in between. Germline V gives CDR1 KGHDR, CDR2 SFDVKD. The CDR3 consists of 13 residues.

On this clone: This sample includes further DNA sequences coding for the same CDR3. The rearrangement joins TRBV5-1 to TRBJ2-7; D is perhaps TRBD2 (6 bases). The germline CDR1 and CDR2 sequences are SGHRS and YFSETQ. V lost 4 bases and J lost 4, with 9 bases in between. The CDR3 loop spans 12 amino acids. The CDR3: CASSLRGYEQYF. CDR3 DNA: TGCGCCAGCAGCCTCCGGGGGTACGAGCAGTACTTC. The complete variable domain, with remaining parts taken from reference TRBV5-1 and TRBJ2-7, reads KAGVTQTPRYLIKTRGQQVTLSCSPISGHRSVSWYQQTPGQGLQFLFEYFSETQRNKGNFPGRFSGRQFSNSRSEMNVSTLELGDSALYLCASSLRGYEQYFGPGTRLTVT.